Here is one T cell receptor (beta chain) with its context. The antigen is not known. This specimen belongs to a study of identical twins. Study-wide results and limits: The conclusions drew on cross-sectional statistical analysis instead of tracking the same donors.

This CDR3 contains 14 residues. In germline, CDR1 is MNHNS, CDR2 SASEGT. V shed 6 bases and J 6 bases; nucleotides not matched to a gene: 7. Each cDNA held unique molecular identifiers, and template switching gave it a universal primer site. TCRdb re-called the 5' RACE reads with MiXCR, one entry per CDR3 protein. In the table there are about 280,000 distinct CDR3 sequences, about 8.1% of which are singletons. The same data also contributed to another study, on yellow fever vaccine responses in identical twins.

This chain uses TRBV6-1 with TRBJ1-2; 10 bases match TRBD1. Source material: memory (CD45RO+) T cells sorted from blood. This TCR derives from a woman between 18 and 29 years old in good health. The CDR3 bases are TGTGCCAGCAGGGCGGGACAGGGGACCCATGGCTACACCTTC. This codes for CASRAGQGTHGYTF.